The 20 T cell receptor beta chains in this list originate from one sample, sequenced in a study of shared clonotypes between healthy human individuals. Using immunoSEQ multiplex PCR, the repertoire was profiled, and TCRdb retains in-frame clones only, with some absent. The sample holds 980,000 or so clones, 60% to 85% seen once. Sequencing input: memory CD4+ T cells sorted from blood. Specified subset: CD45RA-negative fraction. The receptors were gathered from a man aged 18 to 30 in good health.

This clone was counted a few times. The V call is TRBV6-1, the J call TRBJ2-5; 8 nucleotides align to TRBD2. V gave up 7 bases and J gave up 2 bases; unmatched junction bases: 6. CDR3 length: 14 residues. Germline lookup yields CDR1 MNHNS and CDR2 SASEGT. In DNA form, the CDR3 reads TGTGCCAGCACCGGGGGGGCGAGTCAAGAGACCCAGTACTTC. It specifies CASTGGASQETQYF.

The chain employs TRBV7-2 and TRBJ2-7, with TRBD1 identical over 10 bases. The CDR3 consists of 15 residues. J was trimmed by 3 bases and V by 5 bases; bases with no gene match: 7. Per germline, CDR1 SGHTA and CDR2 FQGNSA. The CDR3 protein is CASSIGQGEFYEQYF. The CDR3 bases are TGTGCCAGCAGCATCGGACAGGGGGAGTTCTACGAGCAGTACTTC.

V and J are TRBV13 and TRBJ1-1, with D possibly matching TRBD1 (5 bases). This CDR3 is 15 amino acids long. Germline assignment: CDR1 PRHDT and CDR2 FYEKMQ (reference sequence). The germline V and J ends were trimmed by 4 bases and 1 base, with 13 bases remaining between them. The CDR3 DNA is TGTGCCAGCAGCTCGTCCCGGGACGGGAACACTGAAGCTTTCTTT. Translation: CASSSSRDGNTEAFF.

The gene calls are TRBV6-5 and TRBJ2-2, with a weak D call TRBD1 (5 bases). V was cut by 2 bases and J by 7 bases, with 14 bases left in between. The CDR3 has 15 amino acids. Germline V gives CDR1 MNHEY, CDR2 SVGAGI. In nucleotides, the CDR3 is TGTGCCAGCAGTTACGGGCAGGGCGTGGGCGGGGAGCTGTTTTTT. Translated: CASSYGQGVGGELFF.

The chain couples TRBV7-2 to TRBJ2-1; D perhaps matches TRBD2 (5 bases). Trimming shortened V by 4 bases and J by 2 bases, and 12 bases separated the two germline ends. From germline, CDR1 is SGHTA and CDR2 FQGNSA. The CDR3 runs 15 residues. Written as DNA, the CDR3 is TGTGCCAGCAGCTCCGGGCGGGCTACCTACAATGAGCAGTTCTTC. Its protein is CASSSGRATYNEQFF.

This clone was found once. The chain employs TRBV6-5 and TRBJ2-2; TRBD2 agrees at 7 bases. The CDR3 is 14 residues long. CDR1 is MNHEY and CDR2 is SVGAGI in the germline V gene. V shed 5 bases, J shed 4 bases, and the junction held 4 bases outside the gene matches. The CDR3 region has the DNA TGTGCCAGCAGTCGGCCGGGGGGCACCGGGGAGCTGTTTTTT. As protein: CASSRPGGTGELFF.

The chain carries TRBV7-6 and TRBJ2-5, with TRBD2 matching over 8 bases. This CDR3 has 18 residues. Germline CDR1 SGHVS, CDR2 FNYEAQ. Losses at the gene ends were 0 bases for V and 0 bases for J; bases not matched to a gene: 9. CDR3 sequence reads: CASSLARVSSGDQETQYF. In DNA form, the CDR3 reads TGTGCCAGCAGCTTAGCGCGGGTCAGTAGCGGGGACCAAGAGACCCAGTACTTC.

This rearrangement joins TRBV5-1 to TRBJ2-5; D is ambiguous. The germline V gene encodes CDR1 SGHRS and CDR2 YFSETQ. The V end was cut by 0 bases, the J end by 1 base, with 16 bases between. CDR3 length: 17 residues. CDR3 residues: CASSLGSWPSVQETQYF. CDR3 sequence (DNA): TGCGCCAGCAGCTTGGGTTCTTGGCCTTCTGTCCAAGAGACCCAGTACTTC.

The V and J genes are TRBV4-1 and TRBJ2-2; maybe TRBD2 (6 bases). The V gene lost 1 base and the J gene lost 3 bases, with 24 bases spanning the gap. The CDR3 contains 20 residues. From germline, CDR1 is MGHRA and CDR2 YSYEKL. CDR3 loop: CASSQVGATGLPVDTGELFF. CDR3 coding DNA: TGCGCCAGCAGCCAAGTCGGGGCGACCGGACTACCGGTTGACACCGGGGAGCTGTTTTTT.

The rearrangement uses TRBV19 and TRBJ2-1, with 14 bases lining up with TRBD2. This CDR3 is 17 amino acids long. V shed 6 bases, J shed 7 bases, and the junction held 11 bases outside the gene matches. Germline V lookup: CDR1 LNHDA, CDR2 SQIVND (reference sequence). The CDR3 DNA sequence: TGTGCCAGTAGCCCTTTACCGACTAGCGGGGGGGCGAATGAGCAGTTCTTC. This codes for CASSPLPTSGGANEQFF.

A single count supports this clone. The chain recombines TRBV5-1 with TRBJ2-3, with D possibly matching TRBD2 (7 bases). The germline CDR1 and CDR2 sequences are SGHRS and YFSETQ. This CDR3 spans 16 amino acids. Trimming took off 4 bases at V and 2 bases at J, with 17 bases between the two ends. CDR3 DNA sequence: TGCGCCAGCAGCACAGGGACTAACTCTCACACAGATACGCAGTATTTT. Its protein product is CASSTGTNSHTDTQYF.

The chain combines TRBV5-1 with TRBJ2-5, with a tentative D call TRBD1 (5 bases). This CDR3 is built from 15 residues. Germline V gives CDR1 SGHRS, CDR2 YFSETQ. Trimming shortened V by 4 bases and J by 2 bases, and 15 bases separated the two germline ends. This CDR3 is CASSDSPGLQETQYF. The CDR3 region has the DNA TGCGCCAGCAGCGATTCTCCAGGGCTGCAAGAGACCCAGTACTTC.

This chain links TRBV5-6 with TRBJ2-7, with 11 nucleotides matching TRBD2. The V segment lost 4 bases and the J segment 3 bases; nucleotides outside the gene matches: 6. This CDR3 is 15 amino acids long. Germline V gene lookup returns CDR1 SGHDT and CDR2 YYEEEE. The CDR3 is CASSLIGLAGYEQYF. The CDR3 region has the DNA TGTGCCAGCAGCCTAATTGGACTAGCGGGCTACGAGCAGTACTTC. The full variable domain, rest sourced from reference TRBV5-6 and TRBJ2-7, is DAGVTQSPTHLIKTRGQQVTLRCSPKSGHDTVSWYQQALGQGPQFIFQYYEEEERQRGNFPDRFSGHQFPNYSSELNVNALLLGDSALYLCASSLIGLAGYEQYFGPGTRLTVT.

This clone was picked up a small number of times. The chain carries TRBV10-3 and TRBJ2-7; D is ambiguous. This CDR3 contains 13 residues. CDR1 and CDR2 from the germline V gene are ENHRY and SYGVKD. V lost 6 bases to trimming and J lost 6 bases, with 15 bases between them. In DNA, the CDR3 is TGTGCCATCAGAGATAGGATTGGATTCGAGCAGTACTTC. Protein product: CAIRDRIGFEQYF.

This chain links TRBV9 with TRBJ2-5, with TRBD2 matching 8 bases. The ends lost 4 bases at V and 1 base at J; junction bases unmatched: 15. Germline CDR1 and CDR2: SGDLS and YYNGEE. This CDR3 region has 18 residues. This CDR3 reads CASSPEGRGGGSQETQYF. The DNA of the CDR3 is TGTGCCAGCAGCCCTGAGGGCCGGGGGGGAGGTTCCCAAGAGACCCAGTACTTC.

This chain links TRBV7-8 with TRBJ1-2; TRBD1 matches at 7 bases. The CDR3 spans 17 residues. The junction had 15 bases not matched to a gene; V was cut back by 5 bases and J by 3 bases. Germline-derived CDR1 and CDR2 are SGHVS and FQNEAQ. Here the CDR3 reads CASSGRQGDWWDYGYTF. CDR3 nucleotide sequence: TGTGCCAGCAGCGGACGACAGGGAGATTGGTGGGACTATGGCTACACCTTC.

The chain recombines TRBV30 with TRBJ2-2, with a tentative D call TRBD1 (6 bases). Germline V lookup: CDR1 GTSNPN, CDR2 SVGIG (reference sequence). The CDR3 has 14 residues. Trimming removed 4 bases at V and 2 bases at J, with 11 bases between. DNA of the CDR3: TGTGCCTGGACGAGACAGGCCAACACCGGGGAGCTGTTTTTT. It codes for CAWTRQANTGELFF.

For this clone: The sample holds other DNA sequences that translate to the same CDR3. The chain has TRBV6-1 and TRBJ1-1; maybe TRBD1 (5 bases). The CDR3 totals 13 residues. Between the trimmed V and J ends, which lost 2 bases and 10 bases, there was a span of 14 bases. From germline, CDR1 is MNHNS and CDR2 SASEGT. The CDR3 here is CASSELRQGGAFF. The CDR3 DNA is TGTGCCAGCAGTGAATTGCGGCAGGGAGGAGCTTTCTTT.

The chain uses TRBV5-1 and TRBJ2-3, with D perhaps matching TRBD1 or TRBD2 (5 bases each). Per germline, CDR1 SGHRS and CDR2 YFSETQ. With 5 bases removed from V and 6 bases from J, the gap between germline ends came to 13 bases. This CDR3 contains 13 residues. The CDR3 bases are TGCGCCAGCAGGACAGCGGTATCCGATACGCAGTATTTT. This encodes CASRTAVSDTQYF.

The rearrangement uses TRBV6-6 and TRBJ2-1, with D hard to call. Trimming took 6 bases from V and 1 from J, leaving 10 bases between them. The germline V gene has CDR1 MNHNY and CDR2 SVGAGI (reference sequence). This CDR3 region has 14 residues. CDR3 bases: TGTGCCAGCAGCCTCGTTGGGTCCTACAATGAGCAGTTCTTC. Amino acid sequence: CASSLVGSYNEQFF.